What follows describes a single T cell receptor (beta chain). What antigen it recognizes has not been identified. The input lacks base qualities; no much larger clone sits a single base away. The data originate from a study of blood T cell repertoires in COVID-19 (dated by TCRdb to 2020 to 2022). Broadly, across the study: Samples covering the acute and convalescent phases of COVID-19 were provided by collaborators in the United States, Italy and Spain. The sample metadata nearly always contained a de-identified subject ID, COVID-19 status, age in years and sex. The prospective study material was composed of cDNA or gDNA derived from T cells, B-cell-depleted T cells, or PBMCs. The samples were drawn from two sources: the first 160 participants of the ongoing ImmuneRACE study, and fewer than 1,500 subjects contributed by 6 global collaborators. The repertoires were released in a freely available public database meant as a resource for research on the immune response to SARS-CoV-2. The dataset comprised deeply sampled blood TCRbeta repertoires from subjects exposed to, actively infected with, or recovered from COVID-19. Where HLA class I and class II types were available, the types were taken from metadata supplied by the sample provider, not from assay-based typing.

Beyond this particular receptor, the publication reports: Clinical and demographic metadata were provided uncurated, with the amount varying by source and participant.

After removal of 5 bases from V and 5 bases from J, the junction retains 9 bases not matched to a gene. Its CDR3 holds 14 amino acids, cysteine through phenylalanine. The entry retains the CDR3 DNA only, 42 bases that are in frame from base 1. The germline V gene encodes CDR1 MNHEY and CDR2 SVGAGI. The immunoSEQ Assay, a bias-controlled multiplex PCR, was used to amplify TCRbeta CDR3 regions from genomic DNA. As for the authors' bioinformatics: The number of nucleated cells in each sample was estimated from the amplification of reference gene primers within the assay. To quantify the absolute abundance of each unique TCRbeta CDR3 rearrangement, sequence reads were collapsed and filtered. Productive Simpson clonality was computed per sample as the square root of Simpson's diversity index over productive rearrangements. As stored in TCRdb, this immuneACCESS dataset retains in-frame rearrangements with V and J assigned. A fraction of the clones does not appear; measured against another copy, unresolved V genes explain less than half of the discrepancy, and the remainder lacks a known reason. The V and J calls and the clone size are those of that table, but D and trimming were determined from the DNA. This sample holds 150,000 to 200,000 clones; around 91% were observed only once. Approximately 0.77% of the sample comes from the top ten.

In the prospective study, participants were roughly 18 to 100 years old, resided in 25 or so geographic areas of the United States, and were enrolled through a virtual design. Cohort assignment in the prospective study relied on participant-reported clinical history from a screening survey and a study questionnaire. ImmuneRACE Cohort 3 recovered participants were defined by two consecutive negative NP/OP PCR tests, healthcare professional clearance, or symptom resolution. In the prospective study, mobile phlebotomists collected whole blood, serum and a nasopharyngeal or oropharyngeal swab from each participant. Prospective study participants could optionally give additional blood draws and questionnaires over a roughly two-month period. Blood samples from the prospective study were shipped frozen or at room temperature prior to DNA extraction.

The rearrangement joined TRBV6-5 to TRBJ2-7; 7 bases in the junction line up with TRBD1. The receptor was isolated from a woman aged 18-35 years who had recovered from COVID-19. The sample comprised PBMCs or T cells enriched from blood (not recorded which). The CDR3 reads as follows: CASSPRTGLHEQYF. The nucleotide sequence reads as follows: TGTGCCAGCAGTCCCCGGACAGGCTTGCACGAGCAGTACTTC.